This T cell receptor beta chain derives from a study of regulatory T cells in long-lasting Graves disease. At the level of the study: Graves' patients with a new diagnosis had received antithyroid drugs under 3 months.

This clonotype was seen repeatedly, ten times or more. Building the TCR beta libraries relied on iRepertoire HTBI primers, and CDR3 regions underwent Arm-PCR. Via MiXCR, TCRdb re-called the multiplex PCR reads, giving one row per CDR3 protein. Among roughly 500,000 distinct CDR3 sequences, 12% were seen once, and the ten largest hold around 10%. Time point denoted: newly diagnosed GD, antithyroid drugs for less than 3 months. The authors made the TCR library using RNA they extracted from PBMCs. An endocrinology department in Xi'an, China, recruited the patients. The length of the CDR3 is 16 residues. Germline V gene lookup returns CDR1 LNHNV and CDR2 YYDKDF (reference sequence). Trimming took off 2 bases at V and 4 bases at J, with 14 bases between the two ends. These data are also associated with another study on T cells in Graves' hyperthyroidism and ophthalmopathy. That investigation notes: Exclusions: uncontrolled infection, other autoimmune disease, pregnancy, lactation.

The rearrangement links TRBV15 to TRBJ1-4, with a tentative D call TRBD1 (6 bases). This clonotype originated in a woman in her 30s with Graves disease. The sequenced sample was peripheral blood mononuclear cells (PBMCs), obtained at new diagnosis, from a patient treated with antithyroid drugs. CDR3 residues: CATSRTRQALNEKLFF. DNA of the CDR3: TGTGCCACCAGCAGAACCCGACAGGCACTTAATGAAAAACTGTTTTTT.